The 5 T cell receptor beta chains given below trace back to one sample, sequenced in a study of T cells after yellow fever vaccination. Each CDR3 protein gets one entry after TCRdb re-called the 5' RACE reads with MiXCR. This table holds about 580,000 distinct CDR3 sequences, around a sixth found once. This sample comprised PBMCs, obtained less than 6 days after the first yellow fever vaccination. These receptors were collected from a man aged 18 to 30 who received the YFV17D yellow fever vaccine.

This clonotype has just a few counts. The chain is built from TRBV4-1 and TRBJ1-1, with D possibly TRBD1 on 5 matching bases. This CDR3 spans 14 amino acids. The germline V gene encodes CDR1 MGHRA and CDR2 YSYEKL. V gave up 3 bases and J gave up 1 base, with 9 bases separating them. CDR3 nucleotide sequence: TGCGCCAGCAGCCAGGTGAGGGGGAACACTGAAGCTTTCTTT. It encodes CASSQVRGNTEAFF.

This clonotype was detected a few times. The chain has TRBV2 and TRBJ1-5; TRBD1 is a possible D gene (5 bases). CDR1 is SNHLY and CDR2 is FYNNEI in the germline V gene. V was cut by 2 bases and J by 5 bases, with 10 bases left in between. This CDR3 spans 14 amino acids. The DNA of the CDR3 is TGTGCCAGCAGTGAACTGGCAGGGCATCAGCCCCAGCATTTT. This translates into CASSELAGHQPQHF.

The genes are TRBV7-2 and TRBJ2-1, with D hard to call. The CDR3 covers 14 residues. The V gene's germline CDR1 is SGHTA and CDR2 FQGNSA. V gave up 2 bases and J gave up 7 bases, with 12 bases separating them. Here the CDR3 reads CASSLFAYGNEQFF. In nucleotides, the CDR3 is TGTGCCAGCAGCTTATTCGCGTACGGAAATGAGCAGTTCTTC.

V and J are TRBV19 and TRBJ2-3; unclear D gene. Germline CDR1 LNHDA, CDR2 SQIVND (reference sequence). V was clipped by 9 bases and J by 4 bases, with 17 bases between them. This CDR3 is built from 14 residues. The CDR3: CARRPSQSADTQYF. DNA for the CDR3: TGTGCCAGACGACCATCGCAATCGGCAGATACGCAGTATTTT.

The CDR3 loop reads CASRTNRDRDYEQYF. In DNA, the CDR3 is TGTGCCAGCAGAACCAACCGGGACAGGGACTACGAGCAGTACTTC. The chain is built from TRBV6-2 or TRBV6-3 and TRBJ2-7, with 9 bases aligning to TRBD1. CDR1 and CDR2 (germline): MNHEY, SVGEGT. J gave up 3 bases and V 6 bases, and 9 bases lay outside the gene matches. The CDR3 sequence is 15 residues long.